This TCR beta chain was profiled in a study of blood T cell repertoires in COVID-19 (dated by TCRdb to the early 2020s). Turning to the overall study: Collaborator samples came from the United States, Italy and Spain and covered acute and convalescent phases of COVID-19. The repertoires were made available in a free public database intended to serve as a resource for research on the immune response to SARS-CoV-2. The prospective study material was composed of cDNA or gDNA derived from T cells, B-cell-depleted T cells, or PBMCs. A de-identified subject ID, COVID-19 status, age in years and sex were almost always included in the sample metadata. Samples were obtained from the ongoing ImmuneRACE study (first 160 participants) and from 1,000 to 1,500 subjects provided by 6 global collaborators. Where available, HLA class I and class II types were taken from metadata supplied by the sample provider and were not determined by assay-based typing. Subjects who had been exposed to COVID-19, were actively infected with it, or had recovered from it provided the deeply sampled blood TCRbeta repertoires that made up the dataset.

Each collaborating institution followed its own protocols to collect whole blood in K2EDTA tubes. For TCRbeta analysis, collaborator samples were shipped as frozen whole blood, as isolated PBMCs, or as DNA extracted from either sample type. TCRbeta CDR3 regions were amplified from genomic DNA by means of the immunoSEQ Assay, a bias-controlled multiplex PCR. As for how the authors treated the data: Within the assay, amplification of reference gene primers was used to estimate how many nucleated cells each sample contained. To quantify the absolute abundance of each unique TCRbeta CDR3 rearrangement, sequence reads were collapsed and filtered. For each sample, productive Simpson clonality was calculated as the square root of Simpson's diversity index across productive rearrangements. The source is immuneACCESS, and TCRdb retained only in-frame sequences with V and J called. Part of the clones is not carried over; for the studies checked, unresolved V genes explain less than half of this, and the remainder is unexplained. The V and J calls and clone size come from that table; D and trimming were worked out from the DNA. Present in this sample are around 46,000 clones, around nine tenths of which were seen just once. 15% to 20% of the sample belongs to the ten largest clones.

This clone occurred a few times. Its target antigen remains unknown. Nothing much larger sits one base from this clone, and base qualities are not available. Counted from cysteine to phenylalanine, this CDR3 has 13 amino acids. CDR3 DNA only is kept here, 39 bases in frame from base 1. The trim is 2 bases for V and 10 bases for J, with a gap of 14 bases between the germline ends. Via the germline V gene, CDR1 is MNHNS and CDR2 SASEGT. Study-wide conclusions, independent of this receptor: The amount of clinical and demographic metadata varied by source and participant and was provided uncurated.

The specimen sequenced was peripheral blood. This clonotype originated in a man aged 55 to 70 with active or convalescent COVID-19. The rearranged segments are TRBV6-1 and TRBJ1-1, with a tentative D gene TRBD1 over 5 matching bases. The bases are TGTGCCAGCAGTGAATATGGGGCAGGGCGAGCTTTCTTT. This encodes CASSEYGAGRAFF.